This T cell receptor (beta chain) was identified during a study of regulatory T cells in long-lasting Graves disease. Notes on the study in general: New patients shared 800 to 1,000 public clonotypes, and persistent patients shared more, with under 3,000.

A word on this clonotype: The antigen remains undetermined.

With 1 base removed from V and 2 bases from J, the gap between germline ends came to 9 bases. From germline, CDR1 is LNHDA and CDR2 SQIVND (reference sequence). This CDR3 region has 15 residues. Time point indicated: newly diagnosed GD, antithyroid drugs for less than 3 months. Following extraction of RNA from PBMCs, that RNA was used to make the TCR library. Combining iRepertoire HTBI primers with Arm-PCR of CDR3 regions, the authors built TCR beta libraries. TCRdb processed the multiplex PCR reads anew with MiXCR; each CDR3 protein has one entry. The sample carries 600,000 to 650,000 distinct CDR3 sequences, 15% to 20% recorded once. These sequences were also reported in another study, on T cells in Graves' hyperthyroidism and ophthalmopathy. This second study notes: Thyroid ultrasound and orbital computed tomography, with clinical symptoms and serum thyroxine and TRAb, informed diagnoses.

This sequence joins TRBV19 and TRBJ1-5, with TRBD1 as a possible D gene (5 bases). This TCR was sampled from a young woman with Graves disease. The material was peripheral blood mononuclear cells (PBMCs), obtained at new diagnosis, from a patient treated with antithyroid drugs. The CDR3 loop is CASSIGQPRNQPQHF. The CDR3 bases are TGTGCCAGTAGTATAGGACAGCCCCGCAATCAGCCCCAGCATTTT.